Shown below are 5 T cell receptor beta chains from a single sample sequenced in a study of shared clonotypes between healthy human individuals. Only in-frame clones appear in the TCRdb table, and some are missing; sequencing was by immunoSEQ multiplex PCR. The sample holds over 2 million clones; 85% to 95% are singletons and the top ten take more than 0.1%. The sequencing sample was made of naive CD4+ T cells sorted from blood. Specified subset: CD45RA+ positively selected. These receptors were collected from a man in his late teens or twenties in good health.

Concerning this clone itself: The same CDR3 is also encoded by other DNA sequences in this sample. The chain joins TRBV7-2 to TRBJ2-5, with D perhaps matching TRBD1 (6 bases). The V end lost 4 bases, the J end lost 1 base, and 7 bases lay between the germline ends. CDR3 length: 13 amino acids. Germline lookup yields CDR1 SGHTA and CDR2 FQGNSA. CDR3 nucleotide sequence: TGTGCCAGCAGCTGGACAGTCCAAGAGACCCAGTACTTC. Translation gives CASSWTVQETQYF.

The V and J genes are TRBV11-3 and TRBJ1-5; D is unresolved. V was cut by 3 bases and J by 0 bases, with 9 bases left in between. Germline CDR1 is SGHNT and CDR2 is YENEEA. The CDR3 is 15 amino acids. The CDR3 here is CASSLERNSNQPQHF. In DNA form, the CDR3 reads TGTGCCAGCAGCTTGGAGAGGAATAGCAATCAGCCCCAGCATTTT.

CDR3 sequence (DNA): TGCGCCAGCAGAGCGGGGCAATCTAGCAATCAGCCCCAGCATTTT. Translated: CASRAGQSSNQPQHF. This chain connects TRBV10-1 to TRBJ1-5, with D perhaps matching TRBD1 (5 bases). CDR3 length: 15 residues. CDR1 and CDR2 (germline): WNHNN, SYGVQD (reference sequence). V was clipped by 6 bases and J by 0 bases, with 12 bases between them.

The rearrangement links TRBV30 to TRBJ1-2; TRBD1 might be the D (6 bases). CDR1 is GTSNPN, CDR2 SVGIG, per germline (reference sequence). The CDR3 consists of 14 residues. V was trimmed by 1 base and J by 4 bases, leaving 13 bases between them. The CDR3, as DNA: TGTGCCTGGAGTGCTGGGGGCCGGAGCTATGGCTACACCTTC. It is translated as CAWSAGGRSYGYTF.

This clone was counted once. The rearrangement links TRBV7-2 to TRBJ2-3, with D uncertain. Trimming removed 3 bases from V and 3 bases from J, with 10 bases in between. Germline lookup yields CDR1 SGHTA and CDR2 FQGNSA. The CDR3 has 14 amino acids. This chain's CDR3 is CASSFRSATDTQYF. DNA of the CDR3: TGTGCCAGCAGCTTCCGATCCGCGACAGATACGCAGTATTTT.